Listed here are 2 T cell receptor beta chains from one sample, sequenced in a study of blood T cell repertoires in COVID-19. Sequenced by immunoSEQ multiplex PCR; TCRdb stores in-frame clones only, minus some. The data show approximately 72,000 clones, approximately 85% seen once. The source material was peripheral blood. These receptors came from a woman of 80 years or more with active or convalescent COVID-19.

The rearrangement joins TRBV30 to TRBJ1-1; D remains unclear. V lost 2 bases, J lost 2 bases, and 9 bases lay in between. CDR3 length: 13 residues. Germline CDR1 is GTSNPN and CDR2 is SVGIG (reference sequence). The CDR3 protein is CAWSLYRNTEAFF. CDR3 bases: TGTGCCTGGAGTCTATATCGTAACACTGAAGCTTTCTTT. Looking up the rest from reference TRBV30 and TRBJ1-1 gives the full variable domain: SQTIHQWPATLVQPVGSPLSLECTVEGTSNPNLYWYRQAAGRGLQLLFYSVGIGQISSEVPQNLSASRPQDRQFILSSKKLLLSDSGFYLCAWSLYRNTEAFFGQGTRLTVV.

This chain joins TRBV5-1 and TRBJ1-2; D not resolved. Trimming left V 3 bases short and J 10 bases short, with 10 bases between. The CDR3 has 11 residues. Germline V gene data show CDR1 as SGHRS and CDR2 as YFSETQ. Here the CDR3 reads CASSSLEDYTF. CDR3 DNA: TGCGCCAGCAGCTCCTTGGAGGACTACACCTTC.